This section outlines one T cell receptor beta chain sequence together with its context. As yet, its antigen is unknown. These data are taken from a study of cytomegalovirus exposure and HLA in healthy donors. Broader study findings: Most TCR sequences proved rare, with some public TCRs found in many donors. It was reportedly the case that the classifier diagnosed cytomegalovirus status with high specificity and sensitivity. The likely explanation for a cluster of highly shared sequence variants was sequencing artifact.

A multiplex PCR was run with 60 Vbeta primers and 13 Jbeta primers. Profiled with immunoSEQ multiplex PCR; TCRdb holds only in-frame clones, not every one. Seen here are over 150,000 clones, 75% to 85% observed once, and the top ten hold roughly 3.6%. This CDR3 spans 14 amino acids. Trimming took off 0 bases at V and 5 bases at J, with 12 bases between the two ends. The V gene's germline CDR1 is SGDLS and CDR2 YYNGEE. The receptor was derived from a woman between 55 and 75 years old in good health and CMV-seropositive. The chain is built from TRBV9 and TRBJ2-7; D gene uncertain. Source material: PBMCs. Here the CDR3 reads CASSVGVWSDEQYF. CDR3 in DNA: TGTGCCAGCAGCGTAGGGGTATGGAGTGACGAGCAGTACTTC.